The 18 T cell receptor beta chains in this list originate from one sample, sequenced in a study of blood T cell repertoires in COVID-19. Measured with immunoSEQ multiplex PCR; TCRdb has only the in-frame clones, and not every one. The sample holds more than 300,000 clones, 88% seen once. Material: PBMCs or T cells enriched from blood (not recorded which). These receptors were taken from a woman aged 18-29 years who had recovered from COVID-19.

This chain links TRBV28 with TRBJ1-2; D possibly corresponds to TRBD1 (6 bases). Germline V gene lookup returns CDR1 MDHEN and CDR2 SYDVKM. This CDR3 region has 15 residues. V shed 2 bases and J shed 4 bases, with 14 bases lying between them. The CDR3 sequence: CASSLPHGRGYGYTF. In nucleotides, the CDR3 is TGTGCCAGCAGTTTACCCCATGGCAGGGGCTATGGCTACACCTTC.

The V and J genes are TRBV19 and TRBJ1-1; D possibly corresponds to TRBD1 (5 bases). The germline V gene encodes CDR1 LNHDA and CDR2 SQIVND (reference sequence). Trimming left V 0 bases short and J 0 bases short, with 14 bases between. The CDR3 is made up of 17 amino acids. CDR3 amino acids: CASSIDRRAAMNTEAFF. The CDR3 DNA follows: TGTGCCAGTAGTATAGATCGCAGGGCAGCTATGAACACTGAAGCTTTCTTT.

Here the CDR3 DNA reads TGTGCCAGCAGTTACCGGGCCAGGGGAAACAATGAGCAGTTCTTC. Its translation: CASSYRARGNNEQFF. The chain has TRBV6-2 or TRBV6-3 and TRBJ2-1; a weak D match, TRBD1 (6 bases). Trimming pared 2 bases from V and 5 bases from J, leaving 13 bases between. Germline V gene data show CDR1 as MNHEY and CDR2 as SVGEGT. The CDR3 covers 15 residues.

The V call is TRBV2, the J call TRBJ1-6; tentative D call: TRBD1 (6 bases). Germline CDR1 reads SNHLY; CDR2 reads FYNNEI. CDR3 size: 15 residues. Trimming removed 7 bases at V and 9 bases at J, with 19 bases between. CDR3 nucleotide sequence: TGTGCCAGCACTGATACGGACAGAACGGGTTCACCCCTCCACTTT. Encoded protein: CASTDTDRTGSPLHF.

The chain is built from TRBV18 and TRBJ1-5; 10 bases fit TRBD1. This CDR3 has 17 residues. Germline trimming cut 3 bases from V and 13 bases from J; bases unmatched to any gene: 18. Germline V gene lookup returns CDR1 KGHSH and CDR2 LQKENI. CDR3 sequence (DNA): TGTGCCAGCTCACCGGGGACAGGGGCCGGCTCAATGGTGTCTCAGCATTTT. Protein sequence: CASSPGTGAGSMVSQHF. Combining the CDR3 with reference TRBV18 and TRBJ1-5 gives the whole variable domain NAGVMQNPRHLVRRRGQEARLRCSPMKGHSHVYWYRQLPEEGLKFMVYLQKENIIDESGMPKERFSAEFPKEGPSILRIQQVVRGDSAAYFCASSPGTGAGSMVSQHFGDGTRLSIL.

The V gene is TRBV4-3, the J gene TRBJ1-1, with 7 bases aligning to TRBD1. J lost 5 bases, V lost 2 bases, and 8 bases had no gene match. The CDR3 is 15 residues long. The germline CDR1 and CDR2 sequences are LGHNA and YSLEER. CDR3 in DNA: TGCGCCAGCAGCCAAAGACAGGGCTTGGGGACTGAAGCTTTCTTT. It encodes CASSQRQGLGTEAFF.

The rearrangement uses TRBV7-2 and TRBJ1-2; 12 nucleotides align to TRBD1. The J segment lost 4 bases and the V segment lost 0 bases, leaving 0 bases of the junction unmatched. Germline lookup yields CDR1 SGHTA and CDR2 FQGNSA. CDR3 size: 15 residues. The CDR3: CASSLAGQGAYGYTF. The DNA of the CDR3 is TGTGCCAGCAGCTTAGCGGGACAGGGGGCCTATGGCTACACCTTC.

The chain couples TRBV19 to TRBJ1-5, with D possibly TRBD1 on 5 matching bases. This CDR3 region has 13 residues. Trimming removed 5 bases at V and 5 bases at J, with 10 bases between. Germline V gene lookup returns CDR1 LNHDA and CDR2 SQIVND (reference sequence). CDR3 protein: CASSLGDYQPQHF. CDR3 DNA: TGTGCCAGTAGTCTCGGGGACTATCAGCCCCAGCATTTT.

The chain joins TRBV5-5 to TRBJ1-3; unclear D gene. Deletions cut 8 bases from V and 0 bases from J, with 12 bases between. Germline V CDR1 and CDR2: SGHKS, YYEKEE (reference sequence). This CDR3 contains 14 residues. In DNA form, the CDR3 reads TGTGCCAGTCGAATAAGGAGCTCTGGAAACACCATATATTTT. It yields the protein CASRIRSSGNTIYF.

The chain recombines TRBV5-5 with TRBJ1-5, with 8 bases identical to TRBD1. This CDR3 is 16 amino acids long. Germline V CDR1 and CDR2: SGHKS, YYEKEE (reference sequence). Trimming took 3 bases from V and 2 from J; bases not matched to a gene: 7. The CDR3 here is CASSWGPTGGNQPQHF. The CDR3 region has the DNA TGTGCCAGCAGCTGGGGTCCGACAGGGGGCAATCAGCCCCAGCATTTT.

This clone was counted a few times. V and J are TRBV28 and TRBJ1-1; D is ambiguous. Per the germline V gene, CDR1 is MDHEN and CDR2 is SYDVKM. There are 15 residues in the CDR3. V shed 3 bases and J shed 0 bases, with 11 bases lying between them. The CDR3 nucleotides are TGTGCCAGCAGTTTCGGCGGTAACATGAACACTGAAGCTTTCTTT. Translation: CASSFGGNMNTEAFF.

The chain couples TRBV30 to TRBJ1-1, with a tentative D call TRBD1 (6 bases). V was pared by 2 bases and J by 4 bases, with 14 bases between. Germline values: CDR1 GTSNPN, CDR2 SVGIG (reference sequence). The CDR3 is 14 residues long. CDR3 DNA sequence: TGTGCCTGGAGTCTTCGGACAGACGGCACTGAAGCTTTCTTT. It is translated as CAWSLRTDGTEAFF.

This clone was picked up a small number of times. The genes are TRBV3-1 (or the pseudogene TRBV3-2) and TRBJ1-1; D is unclear. Trimming stripped 1 base from V and 0 bases from J, with 6 bases between. The germline V gene has CDR1 LGHDT and CDR2 YNNKEL (reference sequence). The CDR3 spans 14 residues. DNA of the CDR3: TGTGCCAGCAGCCAAGTAGATATGAACACTGAAGCTTTCTTT. Translated, it gives CASSQVDMNTEAFF.

This clone was seen a few times. The chain combines TRBV9 with TRBJ1-1; D is unclear. The CDR3 has 16 residues. The V end lost 4 bases, the J end lost 4 bases, and 20 bases lay between the germline ends. In germline, CDR1 is SGDLS, CDR2 YYNGEE. This CDR3 reads CASSPTLLGDSTEAFF. The CDR3 nucleotides are TGTGCCAGCAGCCCTACCCTTTTGGGAGATAGCACTGAAGCTTTCTTT.

This chain connects TRBV5-1 to TRBJ2-3; the D gene is possibly TRBD1 (5 bases). In germline, CDR1 is SGHRS, CDR2 YFSETQ. CDR3 length: 16 residues. V was shortened by 0 bases and J by 1 base, with 12 bases between the two germline ends. CDR3 nucleotides: TGCGCCAGCAGCTTGGGACAGCTAGGGGGCACAGATACGCAGTATTTT. Its protein is CASSLGQLGGTDTQYF.

The chain recombines TRBV6-1 with TRBJ1-5; TRBD1 is a possible D gene (5 bases). Trimming removed 0 bases from V and 5 bases from J, with 14 bases in between. This CDR3 has 16 residues. Per the germline V gene, CDR1 is MNHNS and CDR2 is SASEGT. The CDR3 nucleotides are TGTGCCAGCAGTGAAGCTAAGGGTTCGGGGGATCAGCCCCAGCATTTT. Its translation: CASSEAKGSGDQPQHF.

This chain links TRBV2 with TRBJ2-1, with TRBD2 as a possible D gene (7 bases). The CDR3 runs 17 residues. V lost 3 bases, J lost 1 base, and 16 bases lay in between. Looked up from germline, CDR1 is SNHLY and CDR2 is FYNNEI. The chain's CDR3 is CASSESRGGASYNEQFF. The CDR3, as DNA: TGTGCCAGCAGTGAGTCACGAGGGGGGGCTTCCTACAATGAGCAGTTCTTC.

The chain is built from TRBV19 and TRBJ1-2, with TRBD1 as a possible D gene (6 bases). V gave up 4 bases and J gave up 6 bases, with 12 bases separating them. Germline values: CDR1 LNHDA, CDR2 SQIVND (reference sequence). The CDR3 loop spans 13 amino acids. The CDR3 spells CASSTTTGNGYTF. The CDR3 DNA reads TGTGCCAGTAGTACTACGACAGGAAATGGCTACACCTTC. The whole variable domain, filled in from reference TRBV19 and TRBJ1-2, reads DGGITQSPKYLFRKEGQNVTLSCEQNLNHDAMYWYRQDPGQGLRLIYYSQIVNDFQKGDIAEGYSVSREKKESFPLTVTSAQKNPTAFYLCASSTTTGNGYTFGSGTRLTVV.